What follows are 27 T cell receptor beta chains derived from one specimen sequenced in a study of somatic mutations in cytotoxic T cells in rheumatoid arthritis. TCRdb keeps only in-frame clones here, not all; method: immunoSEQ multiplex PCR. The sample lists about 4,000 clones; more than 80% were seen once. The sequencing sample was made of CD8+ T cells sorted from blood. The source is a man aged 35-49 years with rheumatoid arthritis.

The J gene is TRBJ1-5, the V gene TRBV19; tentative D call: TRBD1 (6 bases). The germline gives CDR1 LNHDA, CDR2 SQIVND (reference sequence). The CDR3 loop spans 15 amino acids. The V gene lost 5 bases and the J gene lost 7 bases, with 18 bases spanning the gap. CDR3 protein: CASSFRGGGLQPQHF. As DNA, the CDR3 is TGTGCCAGTAGTTTCCGAGGGGGGGGCCTGCAGCCCCAGCATTTT. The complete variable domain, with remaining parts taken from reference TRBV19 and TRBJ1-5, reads DGGITQSPKYLFRKEGQNVTLSCEQNLNHDAMYWYRQDPGQGLRLIYYSQIVNDFQKGDIAEGYSVSREKKESFPLTVTSAQKNPTAFYLCASSFRGGGLQPQHFGDGTRLSIL.

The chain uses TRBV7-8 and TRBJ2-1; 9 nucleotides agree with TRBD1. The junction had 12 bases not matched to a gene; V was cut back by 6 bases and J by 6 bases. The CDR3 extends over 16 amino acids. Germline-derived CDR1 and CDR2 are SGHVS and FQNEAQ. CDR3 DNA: TGTGCCAGCAGTCAAAACAGGGGGCGTATGTTCAATGAGCAGTTCTTC. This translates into CASSQNRGRMFNEQFF.

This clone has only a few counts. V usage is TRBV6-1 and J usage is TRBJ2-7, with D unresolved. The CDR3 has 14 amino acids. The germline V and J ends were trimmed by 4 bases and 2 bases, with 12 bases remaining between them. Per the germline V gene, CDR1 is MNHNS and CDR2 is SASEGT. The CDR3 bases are TGTGCCAGCAGTGTCGGCGGAGAGACCTACGAGCAGTACTTC. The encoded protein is CASSVGGETYEQYF.

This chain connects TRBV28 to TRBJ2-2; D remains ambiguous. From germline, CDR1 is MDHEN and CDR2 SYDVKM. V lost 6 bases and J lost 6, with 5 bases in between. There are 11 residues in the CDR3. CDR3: CASRTSGELFF. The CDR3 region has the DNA TGTGCCAGCAGGACTTCCGGGGAGCTGTTTTTT. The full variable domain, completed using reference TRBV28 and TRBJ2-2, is DVKVTQSSRYLVKRTGEKVFLECVQDMDHENMFWYRQDPGLGLRLIYFSYDVKMKEKGDIPEGYSVSREKKERFSLILESASTNQTSMYLCASRTSGELFFGEGSRLTVL.

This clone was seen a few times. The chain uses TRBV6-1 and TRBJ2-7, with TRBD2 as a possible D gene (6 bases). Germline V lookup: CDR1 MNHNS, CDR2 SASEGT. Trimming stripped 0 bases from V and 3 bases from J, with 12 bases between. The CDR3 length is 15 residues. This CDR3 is CASSEASEGFYEQYF. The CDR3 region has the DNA TGTGCCAGCAGTGAAGCGTCGGAGGGCTTCTACGAGCAGTACTTC.

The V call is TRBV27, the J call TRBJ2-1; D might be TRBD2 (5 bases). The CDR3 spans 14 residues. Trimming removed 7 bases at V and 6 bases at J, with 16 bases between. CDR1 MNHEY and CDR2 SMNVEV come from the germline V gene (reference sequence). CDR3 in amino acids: CASTQSGVGNEQFF. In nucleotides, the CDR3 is TGTGCCAGCACCCAATCCGGGGTCGGCAATGAGCAGTTCTTC.

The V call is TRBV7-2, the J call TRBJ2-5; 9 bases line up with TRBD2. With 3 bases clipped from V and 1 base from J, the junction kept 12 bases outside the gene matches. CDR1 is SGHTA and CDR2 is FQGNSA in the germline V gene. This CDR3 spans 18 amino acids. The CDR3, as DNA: TGTGCCAGCAGCTTCTCAGGACTTAGCGGGAGTGGCCAAGAGACCCAGTACTTC. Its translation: CASSFSGLSGSGQETQYF.

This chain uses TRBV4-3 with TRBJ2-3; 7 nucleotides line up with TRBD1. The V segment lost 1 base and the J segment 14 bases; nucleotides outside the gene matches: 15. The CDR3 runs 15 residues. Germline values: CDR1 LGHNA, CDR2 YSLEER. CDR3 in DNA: TGCGCCAGCAGCCAAGCCACGGGGACAGCGAACGATCTGTATTTT. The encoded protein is CASSQATGTANDLYF.

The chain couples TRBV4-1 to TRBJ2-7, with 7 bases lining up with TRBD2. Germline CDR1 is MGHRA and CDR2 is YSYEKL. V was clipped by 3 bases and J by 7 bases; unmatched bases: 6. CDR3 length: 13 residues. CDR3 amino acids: CASSQAGVGEQYF. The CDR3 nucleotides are TGCGCCAGCAGCCAGGCGGGAGTCGGTGAGCAGTACTTC.

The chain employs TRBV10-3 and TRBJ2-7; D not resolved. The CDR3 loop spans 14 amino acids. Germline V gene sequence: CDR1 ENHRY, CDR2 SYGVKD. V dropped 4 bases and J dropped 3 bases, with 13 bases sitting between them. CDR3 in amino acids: CAISVQRLNYEQYF. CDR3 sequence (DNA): TGTGCCATCAGTGTCCAGCGTCTAAACTACGAGCAGTACTTC.

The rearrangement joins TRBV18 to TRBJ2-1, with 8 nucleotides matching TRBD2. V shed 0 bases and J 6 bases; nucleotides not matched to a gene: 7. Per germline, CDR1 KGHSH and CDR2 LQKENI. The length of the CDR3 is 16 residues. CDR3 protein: CASSPPGREGSNEQFF. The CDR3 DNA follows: TGTGCCAGCTCACCACCGGGTCGGGAGGGATCCAATGAGCAGTTCTTC.

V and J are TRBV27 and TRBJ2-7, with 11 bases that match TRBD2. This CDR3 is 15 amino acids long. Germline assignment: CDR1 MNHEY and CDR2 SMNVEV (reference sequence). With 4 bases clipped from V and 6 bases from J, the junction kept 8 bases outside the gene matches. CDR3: CASSSLAGGGGEQYF. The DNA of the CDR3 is TGTGCCAGCAGTTCTCTAGCGGGAGGAGGAGGCGAGCAGTACTTC.

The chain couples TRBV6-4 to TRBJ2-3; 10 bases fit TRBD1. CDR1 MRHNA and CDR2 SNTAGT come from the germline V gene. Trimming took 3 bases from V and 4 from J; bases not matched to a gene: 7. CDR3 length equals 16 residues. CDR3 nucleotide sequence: TGTGCCAGCAGTGATATTTCCGGGACAGGGGCAGATACGCAGTATTTT. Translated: CASSDISGTGADTQYF.

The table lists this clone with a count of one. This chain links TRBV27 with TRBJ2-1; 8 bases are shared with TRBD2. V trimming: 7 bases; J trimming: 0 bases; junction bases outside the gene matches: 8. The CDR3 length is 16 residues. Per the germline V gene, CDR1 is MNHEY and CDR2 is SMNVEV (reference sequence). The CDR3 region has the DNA TGTGCCAGCACCCCTCTAGGGACTAGCTCCTACAATGAGCAGTTCTTC. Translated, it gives CASTPLGTSSYNEQFF.

CDR3 bases: TGTGCCAGCAGCGTAGGAACTAGCGGGAGAGATGGGCAGTTCTTC. This gives the protein CASSVGTSGRDGQFF. The chain uses TRBV9 and TRBJ2-1; 11 positions agree with TRBD2. Germline V gene sequence: CDR1 SGDLS, CDR2 YYNGEE. The CDR3 sequence is 15 residues long. V was pared by 0 bases and J by 12 bases, with 8 bases of the junction left unmatched.

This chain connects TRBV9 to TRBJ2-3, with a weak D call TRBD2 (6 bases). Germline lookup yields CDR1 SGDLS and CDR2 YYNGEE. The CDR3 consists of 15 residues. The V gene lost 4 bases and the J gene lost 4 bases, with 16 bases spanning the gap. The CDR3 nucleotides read TGTGCCAGCAGCCTAAGCATAGGGACTTCAGATACGCAGTATTTT. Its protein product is CASSLSIGTSDTQYF.

CDR3 coding DNA: TGTGCCTGGAGTGTAGGACTAGCGGGAGTCGAGACCCAGTACTTC. It codes for CAWSVGLAGVETQYF. V and J are TRBV30 and TRBJ2-5; 13 bases fit TRBD2. This CDR3 comprises 15 residues. Germline trimming cut 0 bases from V and 5 bases from J; bases unmatched to any gene: 3. Germline CDR1 GTSNPN, CDR2 SVGIG (reference sequence).

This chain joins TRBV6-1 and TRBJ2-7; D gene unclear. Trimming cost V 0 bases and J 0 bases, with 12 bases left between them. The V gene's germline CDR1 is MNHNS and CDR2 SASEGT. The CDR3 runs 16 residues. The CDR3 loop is CASSEALGRSSYEQYF. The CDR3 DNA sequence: TGTGCCAGCAGTGAAGCGCTCGGCCGGAGCTCCTACGAGCAGTACTTC.

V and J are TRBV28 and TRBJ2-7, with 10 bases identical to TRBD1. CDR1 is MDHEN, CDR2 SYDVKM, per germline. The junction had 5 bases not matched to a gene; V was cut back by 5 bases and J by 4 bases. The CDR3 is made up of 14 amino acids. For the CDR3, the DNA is TGTGCCAGCAGTGTGGGACAGGGGCCGTACGAGCAGTACTTC. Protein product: CASSVGQGPYEQYF.

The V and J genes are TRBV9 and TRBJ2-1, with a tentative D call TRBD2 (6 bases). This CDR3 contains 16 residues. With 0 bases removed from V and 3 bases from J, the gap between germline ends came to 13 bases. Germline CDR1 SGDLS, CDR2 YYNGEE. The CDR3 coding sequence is TGTGCCAGCAGCGTAGGGGGCGGGACCAACTACAATGAGCAGTTCTTC. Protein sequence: CASSVGGGTNYNEQFF.

CDR3 in amino acids: CASSPRGRAGTEAFF. The CDR3 nucleotides are TGTGCCAGTAGTCCCCGGGGAAGGGCTGGAACTGAAGCTTTCTTT. The chain couples TRBV19 to TRBJ1-1, with no clear D. There are 15 residues in the CDR3. Trimming took off 5 bases at V and 5 bases at J, with 18 bases between the two ends. CDR1 and CDR2 (germline): LNHDA, SQIVND (reference sequence).

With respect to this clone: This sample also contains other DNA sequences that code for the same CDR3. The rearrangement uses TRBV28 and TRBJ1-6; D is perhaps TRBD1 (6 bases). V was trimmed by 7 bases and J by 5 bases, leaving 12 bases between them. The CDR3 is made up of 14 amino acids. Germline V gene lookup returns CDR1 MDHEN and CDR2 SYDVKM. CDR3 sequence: CASTTTGDNSPLHF. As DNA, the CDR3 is TGTGCCAGCACTACGACAGGAGATAATTCACCCCTCCACTTT.

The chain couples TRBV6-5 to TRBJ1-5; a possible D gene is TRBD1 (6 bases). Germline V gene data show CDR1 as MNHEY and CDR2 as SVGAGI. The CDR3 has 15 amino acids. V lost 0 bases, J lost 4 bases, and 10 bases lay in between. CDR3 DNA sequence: TGTGCCAGCAGTTACTCGTCAGGGGCAAATCAGCCCCAGCATTTT. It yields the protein CASSYSSGANQPQHF.

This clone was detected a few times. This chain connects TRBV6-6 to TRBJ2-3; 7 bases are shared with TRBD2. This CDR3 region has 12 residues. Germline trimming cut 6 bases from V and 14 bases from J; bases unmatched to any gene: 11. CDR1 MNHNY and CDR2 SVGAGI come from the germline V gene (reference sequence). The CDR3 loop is CASRFRTSQAYF. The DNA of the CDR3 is TGTGCCAGCAGGTTCAGGACTAGTCAGGCGTATTTT.

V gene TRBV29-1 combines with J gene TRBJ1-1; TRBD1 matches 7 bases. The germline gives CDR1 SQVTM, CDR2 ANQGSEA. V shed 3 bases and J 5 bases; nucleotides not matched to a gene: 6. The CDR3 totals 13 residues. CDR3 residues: CSVDKGARTEAFF. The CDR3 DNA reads TGCAGCGTTGATAAGGGGGCCAGGACTGAAGCTTTCTTT.

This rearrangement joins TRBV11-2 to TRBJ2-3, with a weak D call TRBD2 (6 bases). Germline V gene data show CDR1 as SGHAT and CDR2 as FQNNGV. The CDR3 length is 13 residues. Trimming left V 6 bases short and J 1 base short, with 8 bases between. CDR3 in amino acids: CASSGGRTDTQYF. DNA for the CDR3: TGTGCCAGCAGTGGAGGGCGCACAGATACGCAGTATTTT.

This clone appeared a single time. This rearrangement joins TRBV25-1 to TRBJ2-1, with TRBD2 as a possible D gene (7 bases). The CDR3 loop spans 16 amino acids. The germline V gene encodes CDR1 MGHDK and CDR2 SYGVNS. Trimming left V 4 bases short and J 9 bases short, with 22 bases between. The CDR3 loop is CASSGRGGRAVVEQFF. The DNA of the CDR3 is TGTGCCAGCAGTGGTAGGGGGGGGAGGGCCGTTGTTGAGCAGTTCTTC.